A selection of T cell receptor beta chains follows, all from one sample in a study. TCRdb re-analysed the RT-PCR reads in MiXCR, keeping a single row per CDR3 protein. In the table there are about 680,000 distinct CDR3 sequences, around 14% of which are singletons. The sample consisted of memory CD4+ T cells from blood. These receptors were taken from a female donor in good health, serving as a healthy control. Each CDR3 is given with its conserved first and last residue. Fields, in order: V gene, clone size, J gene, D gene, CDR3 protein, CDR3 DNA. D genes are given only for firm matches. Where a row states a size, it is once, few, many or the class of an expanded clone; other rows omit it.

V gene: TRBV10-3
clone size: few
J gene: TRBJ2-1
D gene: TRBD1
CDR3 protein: CAISEKGAGEQFF
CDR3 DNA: TGTGCCATCAGTGAAAAGGGGGCCGGTGAGCAGTTCTTC

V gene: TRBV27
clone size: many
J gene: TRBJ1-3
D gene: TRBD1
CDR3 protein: CASSYRGQSSGNTIYF
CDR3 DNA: TGTGCCAGCAGTTATCGGGGACAGAGCTCTGGAAACACCATATATTTT

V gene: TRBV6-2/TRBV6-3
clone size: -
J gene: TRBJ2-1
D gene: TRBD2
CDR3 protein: CASIKQGGLLHSSGRISNEQFF
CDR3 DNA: TGTGCCAGCATCAAACAGGGGGGATTATTGCATTCTAGCGGGAGGATATCAAATGAGCAGTTCTTC

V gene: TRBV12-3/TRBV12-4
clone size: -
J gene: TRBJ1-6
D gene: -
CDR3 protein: CASSLQGPGNSPLHF
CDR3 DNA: TGTGCCAGCAGTCTACAGGGTCCGGGGAATTCACCCCTCCACTTT

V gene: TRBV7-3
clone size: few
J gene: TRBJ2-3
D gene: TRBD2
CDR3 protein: CASRPRGEGTDTQYF
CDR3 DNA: TGTGCCAGCAGACCCCGGGGGGAGGGGACAGATACGCAGTATTTT

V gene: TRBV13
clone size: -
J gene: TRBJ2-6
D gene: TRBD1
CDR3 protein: CASNPRDRGREGANVLTF
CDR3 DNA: TGTGCCAGCAACCCCCGGGACAGGGGGCGCGAGGGGGCCAACGTCCTGACTTTC

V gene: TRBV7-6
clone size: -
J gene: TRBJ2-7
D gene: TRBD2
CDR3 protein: CASSLATSGSGNEQYF
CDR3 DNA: TGTGCCAGCAGCTTAGCGACTAGCGGGAGTGGAAACGAGCAGTACTTC

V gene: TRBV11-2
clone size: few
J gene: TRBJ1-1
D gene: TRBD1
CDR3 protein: CASSSSGGGTEAFF
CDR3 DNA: TGTGCCAGCAGCTCTTCAGGGGGAGGGACTGAAGCTTTCTTT

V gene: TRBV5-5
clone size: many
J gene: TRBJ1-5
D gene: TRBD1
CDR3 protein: CASSLLGTGLGQPQHF
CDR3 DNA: TGTGCCAGCAGCTTGTTAGGGACAGGTCTAGGGCAGCCCCAGCATTTT

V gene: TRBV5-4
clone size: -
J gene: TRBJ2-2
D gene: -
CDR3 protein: CASSADTGELFF
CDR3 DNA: TGTGCCAGCAGCGCCGACACCGGGGAGCTGTTTTTT

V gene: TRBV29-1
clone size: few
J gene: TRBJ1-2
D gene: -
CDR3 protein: CSGSRASYGYTF
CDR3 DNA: TGCAGCGGGAGCCGGGCTTCCTATGGCTACACCTTC

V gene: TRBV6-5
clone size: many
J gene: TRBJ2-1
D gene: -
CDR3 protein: CASSYSFTLPNEQFF
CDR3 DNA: TGTGCCAGCAGTTACTCGTTTACCCTCCCAAATGAGCAGTTCTTC

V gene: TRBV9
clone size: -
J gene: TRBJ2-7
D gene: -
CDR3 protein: CASSVGPGHYEQYF
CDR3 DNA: TGTGCCAGCAGCGTAGGTCCTGGCCACTACGAGCAGTACTTC

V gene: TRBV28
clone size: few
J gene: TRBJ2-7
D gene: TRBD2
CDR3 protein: CASSLFKGLAGGEQYF
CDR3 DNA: TGTGCCAGCAGTTTATTCAAGGGGCTAGCGGGAGGCGAGCAGTACTTC

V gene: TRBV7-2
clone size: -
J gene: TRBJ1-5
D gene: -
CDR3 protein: CASSPQEAGRGLPQHF
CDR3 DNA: TGTGCCAGCAGCCCGCAGGAGGCGGGACGGGGCCTCCCCCAGCATTTT

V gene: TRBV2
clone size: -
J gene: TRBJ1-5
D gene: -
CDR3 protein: CASSEEEGQPQHF
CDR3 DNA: TGTGCCAGCAGTGAAGAGGAAGGGCAGCCCCAGCATTTT

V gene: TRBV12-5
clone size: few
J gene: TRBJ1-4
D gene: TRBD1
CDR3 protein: CASDTQTGTGPEKLFF
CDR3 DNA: TGTGCTAGTGATACCCAAACCGGGACAGGGCCAGAAAAACTGTTTTTT

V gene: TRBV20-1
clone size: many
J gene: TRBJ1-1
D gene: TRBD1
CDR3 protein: CSARIRGTALKNTEAFF
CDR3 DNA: TGCAGTGCTCGCATAAGGGGGACAGCACTGAAGAACACTGAAGCTTTCTTT

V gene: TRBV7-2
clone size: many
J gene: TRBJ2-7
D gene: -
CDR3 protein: CASSLSLGSSYEQYF
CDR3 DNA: TGTGCCAGCAGCTTATCTTTAGGCAGCTCCTACGAGCAGTACTTC

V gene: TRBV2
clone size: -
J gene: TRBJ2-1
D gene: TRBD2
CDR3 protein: CASRDSGGAYNEQFF
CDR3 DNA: TGTGCCAGCAGAGATAGCGGGGGGGCCTACAATGAGCAGTTCTTC

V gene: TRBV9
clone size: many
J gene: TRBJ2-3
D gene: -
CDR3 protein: CASSVEQGGDTQYF
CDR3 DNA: TGTGCCAGCAGCGTAGAACAGGGAGGGGATACGCAGTATTTT

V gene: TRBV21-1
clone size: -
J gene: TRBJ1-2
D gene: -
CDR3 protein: CAIGDGYTF
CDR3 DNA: TGTGCCATTGGGGATGGCTACACCTTC

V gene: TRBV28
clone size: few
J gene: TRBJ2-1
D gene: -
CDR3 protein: CASVDSSYNEQFF
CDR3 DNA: TGTGCCAGCGTGGACTCATCCTACAATGAGCAGTTCTTC

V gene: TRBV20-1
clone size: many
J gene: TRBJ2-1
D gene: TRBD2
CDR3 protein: CSPRTSGNHNEQFF
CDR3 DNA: TGCAGCCCGCGGACTAGCGGGAATCACAATGAGCAGTTCTTC

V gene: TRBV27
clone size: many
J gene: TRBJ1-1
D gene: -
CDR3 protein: CASSLSRGNTEAFF
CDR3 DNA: TGTGCCAGCAGTTTGTCCAGGGGGAACACTGAAGCTTTCTTT

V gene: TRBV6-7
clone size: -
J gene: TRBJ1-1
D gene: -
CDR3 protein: CASSPSSLFKTNTEAFF
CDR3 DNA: TGTGCCAGCAGTCCTTCTTCCCTCTTCAAGACGAACACTGAAGCTTTCTTT

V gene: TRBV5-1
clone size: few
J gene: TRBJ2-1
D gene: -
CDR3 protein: CASSLFTGMDEQFF
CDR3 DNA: TGCGCCAGCAGCTTGTTTACAGGGATGGATGAGCAGTTCTTC

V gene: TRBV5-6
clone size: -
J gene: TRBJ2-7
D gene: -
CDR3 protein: CASSLYEVEQYF
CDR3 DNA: TGTGCCAGCAGCTTGTATGAGGTCGAGCAGTACTTC

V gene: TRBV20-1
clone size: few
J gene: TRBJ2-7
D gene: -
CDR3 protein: CSARGRQGGPYEQYF
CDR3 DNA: TGCAGTGCTCGGGGCCGGCAGGGGGGACCCTACGAGCAGTACTTC

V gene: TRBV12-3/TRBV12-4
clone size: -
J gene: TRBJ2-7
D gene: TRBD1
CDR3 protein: CATQLGQGYDEQYF
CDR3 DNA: TGTGCCACCCAGTTAGGACAGGGCTACGACGAGCAGTACTTC

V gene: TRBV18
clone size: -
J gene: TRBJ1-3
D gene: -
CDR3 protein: CASSPEKGGNTIYF
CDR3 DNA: TGTGCCAGCTCACCGGAGAAGGGTGGAAACACCATATATTTT

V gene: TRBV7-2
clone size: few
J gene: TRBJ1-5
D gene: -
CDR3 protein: CASSLERWQPQHF
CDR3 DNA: TGTGCCAGCAGCTTAGAACGGTGGCAGCCCCAGCATTTT

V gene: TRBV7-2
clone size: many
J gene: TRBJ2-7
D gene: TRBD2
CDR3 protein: CASTLTSGSPYEQYF
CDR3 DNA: TGTGCCAGCACCCTGACTAGCGGGAGCCCCTACGAGCAGTACTTC

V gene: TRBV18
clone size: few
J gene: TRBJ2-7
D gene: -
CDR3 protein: CASSPSIWGPHEQYF
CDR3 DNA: TGTGCCAGCTCACCGAGTATCTGGGGACCCCACGAGCAGTACTTC

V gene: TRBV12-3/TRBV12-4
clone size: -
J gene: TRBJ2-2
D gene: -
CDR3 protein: CASRHQSRHYTGELFF
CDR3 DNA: TGTGCCAGCAGACACCAGTCACGACACTACACCGGGGAGCTGTTTTTT

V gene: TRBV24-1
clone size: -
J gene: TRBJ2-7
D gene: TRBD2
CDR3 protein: CATSDGTISYEQYF
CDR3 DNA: TGTGCCACCAGTGATGGGACTATCTCCTACGAGCAGTACTTC

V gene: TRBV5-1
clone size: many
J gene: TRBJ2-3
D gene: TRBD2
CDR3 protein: CASSLSGRETDTQYF
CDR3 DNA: TGCGCCAGCAGCCTAAGCGGGAGGGAGACAGATACGCAGTATTTT

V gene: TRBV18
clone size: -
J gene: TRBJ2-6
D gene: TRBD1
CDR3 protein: CASSLQGQGAGANVLTF
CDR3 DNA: TGTGCCAGCTCATTACAGGGACAGGGGGCTGGGGCCAACGTCCTGACTTTC

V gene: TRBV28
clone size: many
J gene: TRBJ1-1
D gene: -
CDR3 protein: CASSLAQSTEAFF
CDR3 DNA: TGTGCCAGCAGTTTAGCTCAGTCCACTGAAGCTTTCTTT

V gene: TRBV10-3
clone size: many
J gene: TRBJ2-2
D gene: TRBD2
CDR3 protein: CAISLLAEPGGELFF
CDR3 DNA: TGTGCCATCAGTCTACTAGCGGAGCCAGGCGGGGAGCTGTTTTTT

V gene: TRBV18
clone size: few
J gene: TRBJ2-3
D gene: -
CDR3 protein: CASSKAPGDTQYF
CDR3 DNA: TGTGCCAGCTCAAAAGCCCCCGGGGATACGCAGTATTTT

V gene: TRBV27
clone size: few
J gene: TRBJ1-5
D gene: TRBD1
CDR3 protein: CASRTGIFDQPQHF
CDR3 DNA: TGTGCCAGCAGGACAGGGATTTTTGATCAGCCCCAGCATTTT

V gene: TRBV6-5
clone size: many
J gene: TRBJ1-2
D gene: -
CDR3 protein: CASSYSIVGSSHYGYTF
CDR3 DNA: TGTGCCAGCAGTTACTCGATTGTTGGTTCCTCCCACTATGGCTACACCTTC

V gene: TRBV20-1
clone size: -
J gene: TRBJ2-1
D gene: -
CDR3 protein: CSAAGQGLEQFF
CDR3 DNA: TGCAGTGCTGCCGGACAAGGTTTAGAGCAGTTCTTC

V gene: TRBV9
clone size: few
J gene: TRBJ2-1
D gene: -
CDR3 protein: CASSVGGGTYNEQFF
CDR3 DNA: TGTGCCAGCAGCGTAGGCGGGGGCACCTACAATGAGCAGTTCTTC

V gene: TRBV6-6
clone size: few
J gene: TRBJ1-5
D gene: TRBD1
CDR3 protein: CASSRAGGRSNQPQHF
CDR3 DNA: TGTGCCAGCAGTCGAGCAGGGGGGCGCAGCAATCAGCCCCAGCATTTT

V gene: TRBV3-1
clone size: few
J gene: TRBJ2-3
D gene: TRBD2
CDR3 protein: CASTKAWLAGGPNTQYF
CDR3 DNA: TGTGCCAGCACCAAAGCTTGGCTAGCGGGGGGCCCAAATACGCAGTATTTT

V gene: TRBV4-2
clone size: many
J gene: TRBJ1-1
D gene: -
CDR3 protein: CASSQASGDGTEAFF
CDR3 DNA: TGTGCCAGCAGCCAAGCATCGGGGGATGGCACTGAAGCTTTCTTT

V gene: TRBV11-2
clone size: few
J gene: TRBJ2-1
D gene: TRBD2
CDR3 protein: CASSARLAADNEQFF
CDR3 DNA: TGTGCCAGCAGCGCCCGACTAGCGGCGGACAATGAGCAGTTCTTC

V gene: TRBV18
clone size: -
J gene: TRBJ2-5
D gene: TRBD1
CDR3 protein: CASSPRSLTGGETQYF
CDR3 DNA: TGTGCCAGCTCACCGCGGTCCCTAACAGGGGGGGAGACCCAGTACTTC

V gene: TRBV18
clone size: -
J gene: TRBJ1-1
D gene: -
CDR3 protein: CASFPSLNTEAFF
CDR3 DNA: TGTGCCAGCTTTCCCTCCTTGAACACTGAAGCTTTCTTT